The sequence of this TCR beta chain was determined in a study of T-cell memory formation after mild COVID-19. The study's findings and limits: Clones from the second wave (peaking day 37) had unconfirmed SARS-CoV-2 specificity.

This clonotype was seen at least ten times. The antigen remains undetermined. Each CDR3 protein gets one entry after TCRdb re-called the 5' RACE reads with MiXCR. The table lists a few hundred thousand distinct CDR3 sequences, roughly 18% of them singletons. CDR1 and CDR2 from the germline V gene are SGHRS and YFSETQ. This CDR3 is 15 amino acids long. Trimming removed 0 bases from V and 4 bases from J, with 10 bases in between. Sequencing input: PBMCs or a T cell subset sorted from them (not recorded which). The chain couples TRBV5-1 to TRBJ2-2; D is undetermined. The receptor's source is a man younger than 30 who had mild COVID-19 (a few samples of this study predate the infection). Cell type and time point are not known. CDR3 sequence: CASSLAGLFTGELFF. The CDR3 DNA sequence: TGCGCCAGCAGCTTGGCCGGCCTATTCACCGGGGAGCTGTTTTTT. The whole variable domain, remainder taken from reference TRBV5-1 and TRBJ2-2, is KAGVTQTPRYLIKTRGQQVTLSCSPISGHRSVSWYQQTPGQGLQFLFEYFSETQRNKGNFPGRFSGRQFSNSRSEMNVSTLELGDSALYLCASSLAGLFTGELFFGEGSRLTVL.